The 18 T cell receptor beta chains below all came from one sample that was sequenced in a study of T cell changes during pregnancy in multiple sclerosis. Profiling relied on immunoSEQ multiplex PCR, and the TCRdb table lists in-frame clones only, not all of them. The sample has about 70,000 clones, 80% to 95% seen once; the top ten hold just over 3%. Here the sequenced sample was CD8+ T cells from peripheral blood mononuclear cells, taken in the third trimester of pregnancy. The receptors come from a female donor in good health, enrolled as a control in a pregnancy study.

As DNA, the CDR3 is TGTGCCAGCAGCTTGGCGCCCGGGAGCGGGTACTTC. Translation gives CASSLAPGSGYF. The gene calls are TRBV5-6 and TRBJ2-7, with a weak D call TRBD2 (6 bases). This CDR3 is 12 amino acids long. The V and J ends lost 0 bases and 12 bases respectively, with 13 bases between them. Germline CDR1 is SGHDT and CDR2 is YYEEEE. The full variable domain, with the rest looked up from reference TRBV5-6 and TRBJ2-7, is DAGVTQSPTHLIKTRGQQVTLRCSPKSGHDTVSWYQQALGQGPQFIFQYYEEEERQRGNFPDRFSGHQFPNYSSELNVNALLLGDSALYLCASSLAPGSGYFGPGTRLTVT.

This chain uses TRBV19 with TRBJ2-1, with D possibly being TRBD2 (7 bases). Trimming stripped 0 bases from V and 6 bases from J, with 15 bases between. This CDR3 has 16 amino acids. Germline V CDR1 and CDR2: LNHDA, SQIVND (reference sequence). The CDR3 sequence is CASSIDLEGGPNEQFF. CDR3 sequence (DNA): TGTGCCAGTAGTATAGATCTCGAGGGGGGGCCCAATGAGCAGTTCTTC.

V usage is TRBV13 and J usage is TRBJ2-5; 9 bases align to TRBD1. V lost 5 bases to trimming and J lost 4 bases; unmatched junction nucleotides: 5. This CDR3 is built from 14 residues. CDR1 is PRHDT and CDR2 is FYEKMQ in the germline V gene (reference sequence). DNA of the CDR3: TGTGCCAGCAGCCCAACAGGGGGCCGAGAGACCCAGTACTTC. This codes for CASSPTGGRETQYF. Complete variable domain (other parts from reference TRBV13 and TRBJ2-5): AAGVIQSPRHLIKEKRETATLKCYPIPRHDTVYWYQQGPGQDPQFLISFYEKMQSDKGSIPDRFSAQQFSDYHSELNMSSLELGDSALYFCASSPTGGRETQYFGPGTRLLVL.

The chain joins TRBV14 to TRBJ1-6; no definite D call. Trimming stripped 7 bases from V and 5 bases from J, with 18 bases between. The germline V gene has CDR1 SGHDN and CDR2 FVKESK. The CDR3 runs to 16 residues. The CDR3 protein is CASTALTMRNNSPLHF. For the CDR3, the DNA is TGTGCCAGCACCGCCCTCACGATGAGAAATAATTCACCCCTCCACTTT. Based on the CDR3 plus reference TRBV14 and TRBJ1-6, the full variable domain is EAGVTQFPSHSVIEKGQTVTLRCDPISGHDNLYWYRRVMGKEIKFLLHFVKESKQDESGMPNNRFLAERTGGTYSTLKVQPAELEDSGVYFCASTALTMRNNSPLHFGNGTRLTVT.

The chain is built from TRBV27 and TRBJ1-3; D is uncertain. Germline assignment: CDR1 MNHEY and CDR2 SMNVEV (reference sequence). V was cut by 0 bases and J by 3 bases, with 6 bases left in between. The CDR3 extends over 14 amino acids. CDR3 in amino acids: CASSLSRGGNTIYF. DNA for the CDR3: TGTGCCAGCAGTTTATCGCGGGGTGGAAACACCATATATTTT.

This chain connects TRBV9 to TRBJ1-1; D remains unclear. The length of the CDR3 is 13 residues. The germline V gene encodes CDR1 SGDLS and CDR2 YYNGEE. V lost 0 bases, J lost 9 bases, and 12 bases lay in between. CDR3 DNA: TGTGCCAGCAGCGTAGACTCTGGCGGGCAAGCTTTCTTT. Its protein is CASSVDSGGQAFF.

This chain connects TRBV7-2 to TRBJ2-1, with TRBD2 identical over 11 bases. The trim removed 7 bases at V and 6 bases at J, leaving 8 bases unmatched. Germline CDR1 SGHTA, CDR2 FQGNSA. The CDR3 has 15 amino acids. In DNA form, the CDR3 reads TGTGCCAGCAACCTAGCGGGGGGAACGATCAATGAGCAGTTCTTC. This codes for CASNLAGGTINEQFF.

The rearrangement joins TRBV5-6 to TRBJ2-1; D uncertain. The V end lost 3 bases, the J end lost 10 bases, and 8 bases lay between the germline ends. In germline, CDR1 is SGHDT, CDR2 YYEEEE. This CDR3 is 11 amino acids long. The CDR3 DNA is TGTGCCAGCAGCTCGGCGGAGGAGCAGTTCTTC. Translated, it gives CASSSAEEQFF.

This chain uses TRBV5-1 with TRBJ1-2, with D maybe TRBD1 (5 bases). V lost 0 bases to trimming and J lost 8 bases, with 11 bases between them. The CDR3 runs to 13 residues. CDR1 is SGHRS and CDR2 is YFSETQ in the germline V gene. CDR3 DNA sequence: TGCGCCAGCAGCTTGGGCGGGGCGCGAGGCTACACCTTC. This encodes CASSLGGARGYTF.

This chain uses TRBV27 with TRBJ1-2; the match to TRBD1 covers 7 bases. The CDR3 is made up of 13 amino acids. Trimming at V came to 5 bases and at J to 4 bases, leaving 4 bases not matched to a gene. Germline V gives CDR1 MNHEY, CDR2 SMNVEV (reference sequence). The CDR3 bases are TGTGCCAGCAGTCCGGGACAGATCTATGGCTACACCTTC. Its translation: CASSPGQIYGYTF.

This chain uses TRBV27 with TRBJ1-1, with 8 bases aligning to TRBD1. The CDR3 contains 16 residues. V was clipped by 7 bases and J by 0 bases; unmatched bases: 10. The germline V gene has CDR1 MNHEY and CDR2 SMNVEV (reference sequence). This chain's CDR3 is CASNSFIQGVNTEAFF. CDR3 coding DNA: TGTGCCAGCAATTCATTCATACAGGGGGTGAACACTGAAGCTTTCTTT.

V and J are TRBV30 and TRBJ2-7; D is possibly TRBD1 (6 bases). The CDR3 length is 11 residues. The V end was cut by 3 bases, the J end by 6 bases, with 9 bases between. Germline V lookup: CDR1 GTSNPN, CDR2 SVGIG (reference sequence). The CDR3 DNA follows: TGTGCCTGGAGGCAGGGGCTCGAGCAGTACTTC. It is translated as CAWRQGLEQYF.

This rearrangement joins TRBV6-5 to TRBJ1-1; perhaps TRBD1 as D (5 bases). V was cut by 4 bases and J by 1 base, with 16 bases left in between. This CDR3 is built from 16 residues. Germline assignment: CDR1 MNHEY and CDR2 SVGAGI. The CDR3 region is CASSSEQGLRNTEAFF. For the CDR3, the DNA is TGTGCCAGCAGTTCCGAGCAGGGACTGCGGAACACTGAAGCTTTCTTT.

This clone was seen more than once but under ten times. The chain is built from TRBV6-5 and TRBJ1-1; D gene uncertain. Germline CDR1 reads MNHEY; CDR2 reads SVGAGI. Trimming stripped 0 bases from V and 4 bases from J, with 6 bases between. The CDR3 has 13 amino acids. The CDR3 here is CASSYSRGTEAFF. CDR3 bases: TGTGCCAGCAGTTACTCGCGGGGCACTGAAGCTTTCTTT.

The CDR3 sequence is CSVEDSPQNIQYF. The CDR3 DNA sequence: TGCAGCGTTGAAGACTCCCCCCAAAACATTCAGTACTTC. The V call is TRBV29-1, the J call TRBJ2-4; D not resolved. CDR3 length equals 13 residues. Germline CDR1 and CDR2: SQVTM and ANQGSEA. Deletions cut 0 bases from V and 5 bases from J, with 8 bases between.

The chain links TRBV29-1 to TRBJ2-5; the match to TRBD1 covers 8 bases. The CDR3 runs to 13 residues. V shed 6 bases and J 5 bases; nucleotides not matched to a gene: 8. Per germline, CDR1 SQVTM and CDR2 ANQGSEA. CDR3 amino acids: CSVLDRVYETQYF. The CDR3 nucleotides are TGCAGCGTGCTGGACAGGGTTTACGAGACCCAGTACTTC.

The V gene is TRBV30, the J gene TRBJ1-3; D gene uncertain. The CDR3 has 13 amino acids. V lost 4 bases, J lost 3 bases, and 10 bases lay in between. Per the germline V gene, CDR1 is GTSNPN and CDR2 is SVGIG (reference sequence). CDR3 protein: CAWTETVGNTIYF. CDR3 bases: TGTGCCTGGACCGAGACTGTTGGAAACACCATATATTTT. The full variable domain, in which reference TRBV30 and TRBJ1-3 provide the parts outside the CDR3, is SQTIHQWPATLVQPVGSPLSLECTVEGTSNPNLYWYRQAAGRGLQLLFYSVGIGQISSEVPQNLSASRPQDRQFILSSKKLLLSDSGFYLCAWTETVGNTIYFGEGSWLTVV.

In nucleotides, the CDR3 is TGTGCCTCCAGCGAGCTGAACTATGGCTACACCTTC. Protein: CASSELNYGYTF. The rearrangement links TRBV30 to TRBJ1-2, with no clear D. Germline lookup yields CDR1 GTSNPN and CDR2 SVGIG (reference sequence). CDR3 length equals 12 residues. Trimming cost V 7 bases and J 2 bases, with 11 bases left between them.